The rows below give T cell receptor beta chains drawn from one sample of a study of immune cell composition in non-small cell lung cancer. Clones were sequenced by immunoSEQ multiplex PCR, and TCRdb holds only the in-frame ones, with some missing. The sample has about 11,000 clones, around 60% seen once. The source material was lung tumor tissue. Receptor source: a human donor with non-small cell lung cancer. Both conserved end residues are trimmed from each CDR3.

cdr3_length	j_call	v_call	cdr3_aa
13	TRBJ2-1	TRBV2	ASMVAGGPSDEQF
13	TRBJ2-1	TRBV11-2	ASSEPGGLGNEQF
16	TRBJ2-7	TRBV4-1	ASSQKYWTSGIYHEQY
11	TRBJ1-1	TRBV27	ASSVRQLTEAF
11	TRBJ2-7	TRBV10-2	ASRAGVGYEQY
14	TRBJ2-1	TRBV7-2	ASSLIDREPYNEQF
13	TRBJ1-2	TRBV12-5	ASGLVLSTYEGYT
13	TRBJ2-1	TRBV7-9	ASSPTGTLGNEQF
15	TRBJ2-1	TRBV7-9	ASHYVQAGGVYNEQF
13	TRBJ2-1	TRBV11-2	ASSLGLAGRNEQF
13	TRBJ2-2	TRBV28	ASSLWGEGTGELF
14	TRBJ1-5	TRBV28	ASSSGLRARTQPQH
12	TRBJ2-7	TRBV19	ASSPTGGRYEQY
10	TRBJ2-7	TRBV11-2	ASSLGGGEQY
13	TRBJ1-1	TRBV7-2	ASSLVRGKGTEAF
13	TRBJ1-4	TRBV7-8	ASSSRTGVNEKLF
14	TRBJ2-4	TRBV5-4	ASSSGGGLAKNIQY
11	TRBJ2-1	TRBV10-3	AITRTSGSEQF
13	TRBJ2-6	TRBV19	ACRDRGSGANVLT
9	TRBJ2-3	TRBV2	ASTAVDTQY
12	TRBJ2-7	TRBV5-5	ASSLAGSSYEQY
13	TRBJ2-1	TRBV7-9	ASSFSRGSYNEQF
13	TRBJ2-3	TRBV2	ASQLIETSADTQY
13	TRBJ2-5	TRBV2	ARSRPGLAAETQY
16	TRBJ2-3	TRBV19	ASSTRPRRTGEADTQY
14	TRBJ2-3	TRBV6-6	ASSYGLAHSTDTQY
12	TRBJ2-5	TRBV7-6	ASFDSFNRGTQY
13	TRBJ1-3	TRBV16	ASSQFPSSGNTIY
12	TRBJ2-5	TRBV7-6	ASSLGRQIETQY
13	TRBJ1-5	TRBV19	ASSPHPGQGQPQH